This TCR beta chain derives from a study of control samples from healthy donors and cancer patients. Sequencing was performed with immunoSEQ multiplex PCR; in TCRdb, only in-frame clones are kept and a portion is missing. The table has roughly 100,000 clones, about 91% seen once. Between the trimmed V and J ends, which lost 0 bases and 6 bases, there was a span of 16 bases. CDR1 is SGDLS and CDR2 is YYNGEE in the germline V gene. The CDR3 length is 16 residues. This rearrangement joins TRBV9 to TRBJ2-1; D might be TRBD1 or TRBD2, each matching 5 bases. Sequenced sample: blood. This TCR came from a woman aged 18-35 years in good health. The CDR3 nucleotides are TGTGCCAGCAGCGTAGACTGGGACGGGATTACCAATGAGCAGTTCTTC. Amino acids: CASSVDWDGITNEQFF.